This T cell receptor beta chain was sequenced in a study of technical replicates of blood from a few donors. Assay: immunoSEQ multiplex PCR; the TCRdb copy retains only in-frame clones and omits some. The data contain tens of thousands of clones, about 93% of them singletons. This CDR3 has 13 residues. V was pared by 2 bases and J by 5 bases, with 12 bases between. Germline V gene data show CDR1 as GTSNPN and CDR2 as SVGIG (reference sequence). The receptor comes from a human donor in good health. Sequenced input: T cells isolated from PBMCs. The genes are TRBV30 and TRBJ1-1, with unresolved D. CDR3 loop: CAWSLAAGTEAFF. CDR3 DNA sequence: TGTGCCTGGAGTTTGGCGGCGGGGACTGAAGCTTTCTTT. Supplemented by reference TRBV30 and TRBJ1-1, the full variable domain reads SQTIHQWPATLVQPVGSPLSLECTVEGTSNPNLYWYRQAAGRGLQLLFYSVGIGQISSEVPQNLSASRPQDRQFILSSKKLLLSDSGFYLCAWSLAAGTEAFFGQGTRLTVV.